The rows below give T cell receptor beta chains drawn from one sample of a study of glioma-infiltrating T cells. MiXCR, applied by TCRdb to the multiplex PCR reads, yields one record per CDR3 protein. The repertoire holds 300,000 to 400,000 distinct CDR3 sequences, with 35% to 45% as singletons. Material: glioma tissue, nonneoplastic brain tissue, or PBMCs (not recorded which). All receptors derive from a human donor with low-grade glioma or glioblastoma, undergoing nonglioma brain surgery, or in good health (not recorded which). Both conserved end residues are part of each CDR3. D genes are given only for firm matches. Clone size is given for some rows only: seen once, a few or many times, or a class if the clone is expanded.

v_gene,abundance,j_gene,len,d_gene,CDR3aa,CDR3nt
TRBV6-1,many,TRBJ2-1,16,TRBD2,CASTETSGFSYNEQFF,TGTGCCAGCACCGAGACTAGCGGGTTCTCCTACAATGAGCAGTTCTTC
TRBV28,NA,TRBJ2-1,14,NA,CASSLLRRQNEQFF,TGTGCCAGCAGTTTATTAAGGAGGCAGAATGAGCAGTTCTTC
TRBV18,NA,TRBJ2-7,16,TRBD1,CASSRYRGLSSYEQYF,TGTGCCAGCTCACGTTACAGGGGGTTAAGCTCCTACGAGCAGTACTTC
TRBV10-3,few,TRBJ2-7,15,NA,CAISESLSPPYEQYF,TGTGCCATCAGTGAGTCCCTAAGCCCCCCCTACGAGCAGTACTTC
TRBV7-8,NA,TRBJ1-4,18,TRBD1,CASSFSTVGRGPGEKLFF,TGTGCCAGCAGCTTTTCTACTGTCGGCAGGGGGCCGGGGGAAAAACTGTTTTTT
TRBV27,many,TRBJ1-1,15,NA,CASSLSVTGRTEAFF,TGTGCCAGCAGTTTATCGGTGACGGGTCGGACTGAAGCTTTCTTT
TRBV20-1,NA,TRBJ2-7,13,TRBD2,CSLILAGAGEQYF,TGCAGCCTCATACTAGCGGGAGCCGGCGAGCAGTACTTC
TRBV20-1,NA,TRBJ1-6,17,NA,CSARSRFFGDINSPLHF,TGCAGTGCTAGATCTAGGTTTTTTGGGGACATAAATTCACCCCTCCACTTT
TRBV6-1,many,TRBJ1-1,15,TRBD1,CASRKDRGWITEAFF,TGTGCCAGCAGGAAAGACAGGGGCTGGATCACTGAAGCTTTCTTT
TRBV20-1,few,TRBJ2-7,15,NA,CSARDTGGYEGEQYF,TGCAGTGCTAGAGATACCGGGGGATACGAGGGCGAGCAGTACTTC
TRBV28,NA,TRBJ2-1,15,TRBD2,CASSPTSGRAREQFF,TGTGCCAGCAGCCCAACTAGCGGGAGGGCCCGAGAGCAGTTCTTC
TRBV7-9,few,TRBJ2-7,13,NA,CASSTGRRNEQYF,TGTGCCAGCAGCACGGGACGTCGAAACGAGCAGTACTTC
TRBV20-1,few,TRBJ2-1,10,NA,CAALSNEQFF,TGCGCTGCCTTGAGCAATGAGCAGTTCTTC
TRBV7-2,few,TRBJ2-1,12,NA,CASSLRSGEQFF,TGTGCCAGCAGCTTAAGGTCCGGCGAGCAGTTCTTC
TRBV19,few,TRBJ1-1,14,TRBD1,CASSIPGGNTEAFF,TGTGCCAGTAGTATCCCAGGGGGAAACACTGAAGCTTTCTTT
TRBV2,NA,TRBJ1-2,14,NA,CASSDWNGIYGYTF,TGTGCCAGCAGCGACTGGAATGGGATCTATGGCTACACCTTC
TRBV4-2,few,TRBJ1-2,13,TRBD1,CASSVGTGNGYTF,TGTGCCAGCAGCGTCGGGACAGGGAATGGCTACACCTTC
TRBV20-1,many,TRBJ2-2,14,NA,CSARVPLGTGELFF,TGCAGTGCTAGAGTTCCACTAGGCACCGGGGAGCTGTTTTTT
TRBV7-2,few,TRBJ2-3,14,NA,CASSQGLAVDTQYF,TGTGCCAGCAGCCAGGGGCTAGCTGTAGATACGCAGTATTTT
TRBV7-9,NA,TRBJ2-1,15,NA,CASSLAGRIYNEQFF,TGTGCCAGCAGCTTAGCGGGACGTATCTACAATGAGCAGTTCTTC
TRBV7-6,NA,TRBJ2-1,14,NA,CASSSSRSYSEQFF,TGTGCCAGCAGCTCATCTCGGTCCTACAGTGAGCAGTTCTTC
TRBV6-1,NA,TRBJ1-1,15,NA,CAGSEATLLNTEAFF,TGTGCCGGCAGTGAAGCGACCCTCCTGAACACTGAAGCTTTCTTT
TRBV30,NA,TRBJ2-1,14,TRBD1,CAWSRGQAANEQFF,TGTGCCTGGAGTAGGGGACAGGCGGCCAATGAGCAGTTCTTC
TRBV6-5,NA,TRBJ2-1,15,NA,CASSLTGPNYNEQFF,TGTGCCAGCAGTCTCACAGGCCCGAACTACAATGAGCAGTTCTTC
TRBV6-5,few,TRBJ2-7,13,NA,CASSYRHPYEQYF,TGTGCCAGCAGTTACAGACACCCCTACGAGCAGTACTTC
TRBV6-2/TRBV6-3,NA,TRBJ2-1,16,NA,CASSYSKGEGRNEQFF,TGTGCCAGCAGTTACTCGAAGGGGGAGGGCCGGAATGAGCAGTTCTTC
TRBV4-3,few,TRBJ1-2,16,TRBD1,CASSQVKDRAKYGYTF,TGCGCCAGCAGCCAAGTAAAGGACAGGGCGAAATATGGCTACACCTTC
TRBV7-9,NA,TRBJ2-2,12,NA,CASIHNTGELFF,TGTGCCAGCATCCATAACACCGGGGAGCTGTTTTTT
TRBV12-3/TRBV12-4,NA,TRBJ2-1,16,TRBD2,CASSSLLADAYNEQFF,TGTGCCAGCAGTTCCCTCCTAGCGGACGCATACAATGAGCAGTTCTTC
TRBV6-1,few,TRBJ2-1,14,TRBD2,CATGDYGAYNEQFF,TGTGCCACCGGGGACTATGGGGCCTACAATGAGCAGTTCTTC
TRBV7-9,NA,TRBJ2-7,14,NA,CASSPDLDRYEQYF,TGTGCCAGCAGCCCTGACCTCGATCGGTACGAGCAGTACTTC
TRBV29-1,NA,TRBJ1-1,12,NA,CSVIPQSTEAFF,TGCAGCGTAATACCTCAGAGCACTGAAGCTTTCTTT
TRBV20-1,few,TRBJ2-5,16,TRBD1,CSARDLVGTGSETQYF,TGCAGTGCTAGAGATCTAGTCGGGACAGGGAGCGAGACCCAGTACTTC
TRBV5-4,NA,TRBJ1-1,17,NA,CAGSPFTRGAVNTEAFF,TGTGCCGGCAGCCCCTTCACGAGAGGCGCGGTGAACACTGAAGCTTTCTTT
TRBV3-1,few,TRBJ2-5,15,TRBD2,CASSPRLAQQETQYF,TGTGCCAGCAGCCCAAGACTAGCGCAGCAAGAGACCCAGTACTTC
TRBV28,many,TRBJ2-7,14,NA,CASSFSARTYEQYF,TGTGCCAGCAGTTTCTCGGCCAGAACCTACGAGCAGTACTTC
TRBV28,many,TRBJ2-7,14,NA,CASSPLLRPYEQYF,TGTGCCAGCAGTCCGCTACTCAGACCCTACGAGCAGTACTTC
TRBV5-1,many,TRBJ2-7,14,NA,CASSTAQGFYEQYF,TGCGCCAGCAGCACGGCCCAGGGATTTTACGAGCAGTACTTC
TRBV5-5,NA,TRBJ2-7,13,NA,CASSFYESYEQYF,TGTGCCAGCAGCTTTTACGAGAGCTACGAGCAGTACTTC
TRBV18,once,TRBJ2-2,17,TRBD2,CASSPPGTSGSAGELFF,TGTGCCAGCTCACCGCCCGGGACTAGCGGGAGTGCCGGGGAGCTGTTTTTT
TRBV7-9,NA,TRBJ2-7,13,TRBD1,CASSLTGGVEQYF,TGTGCCAGCAGCTTGACAGGGGGTGTCGAGCAGTACTTC
TRBV20-1,NA,TRBJ1-1,12,NA,CSAAKGNTEAFF,TGCAGTGCCGCGAAAGGAAACACTGAAGCTTTCTTT
TRBV28,NA,TRBJ2-7,12,NA,CASSPRVPQQYF,TGTGCCAGCAGTCCTCGGGTCCCTCAGCAGTACTTC
TRBV27,many,TRBJ2-3,14,NA,CASSLSGSTDTQYF,TGTGCCAGCAGCTTATCAGGGAGCACAGATACGCAGTATTTT
TRBV5-4,NA,TRBJ2-1,12,NA,CASSLDWDEQFF,TGTGCCAGCAGCTTGGATTGGGATGAGCAGTTCTTC
TRBV28,NA,TRBJ2-2,18,TRBD2,CASILKASGRPDTGELFF,TGTGCCAGCATCCTGAAGGCTAGCGGGAGGCCAGACACCGGGGAGCTGTTTTTT
TRBV4-1,once,TRBJ2-2,18,TRBD2,CASSQGLAGGANTGELFF,TGCGCCAGCAGCCAAGGACTAGCGGGAGGGGCGAACACCGGGGAGCTGTTTTTT
TRBV28,many,TRBJ1-5,15,NA,CASSYLGQINQPQHF,TGTGCCAGCAGCTACCTCGGGCAGATCAATCAGCCCCAGCATTTT
TRBV4-2,NA,TRBJ2-1,12,NA,CASSKSYNEQFF,TGTGCCAGCAGCAAGTCCTACAATGAGCAGTTCTTC
TRBV20-1,few,TRBJ2-7,16,TRBD2,CSARDMGTSAGYEQYF,TGCAGTGCTAGAGATATGGGGACTAGCGCGGGGTACGAGCAGTACTTC